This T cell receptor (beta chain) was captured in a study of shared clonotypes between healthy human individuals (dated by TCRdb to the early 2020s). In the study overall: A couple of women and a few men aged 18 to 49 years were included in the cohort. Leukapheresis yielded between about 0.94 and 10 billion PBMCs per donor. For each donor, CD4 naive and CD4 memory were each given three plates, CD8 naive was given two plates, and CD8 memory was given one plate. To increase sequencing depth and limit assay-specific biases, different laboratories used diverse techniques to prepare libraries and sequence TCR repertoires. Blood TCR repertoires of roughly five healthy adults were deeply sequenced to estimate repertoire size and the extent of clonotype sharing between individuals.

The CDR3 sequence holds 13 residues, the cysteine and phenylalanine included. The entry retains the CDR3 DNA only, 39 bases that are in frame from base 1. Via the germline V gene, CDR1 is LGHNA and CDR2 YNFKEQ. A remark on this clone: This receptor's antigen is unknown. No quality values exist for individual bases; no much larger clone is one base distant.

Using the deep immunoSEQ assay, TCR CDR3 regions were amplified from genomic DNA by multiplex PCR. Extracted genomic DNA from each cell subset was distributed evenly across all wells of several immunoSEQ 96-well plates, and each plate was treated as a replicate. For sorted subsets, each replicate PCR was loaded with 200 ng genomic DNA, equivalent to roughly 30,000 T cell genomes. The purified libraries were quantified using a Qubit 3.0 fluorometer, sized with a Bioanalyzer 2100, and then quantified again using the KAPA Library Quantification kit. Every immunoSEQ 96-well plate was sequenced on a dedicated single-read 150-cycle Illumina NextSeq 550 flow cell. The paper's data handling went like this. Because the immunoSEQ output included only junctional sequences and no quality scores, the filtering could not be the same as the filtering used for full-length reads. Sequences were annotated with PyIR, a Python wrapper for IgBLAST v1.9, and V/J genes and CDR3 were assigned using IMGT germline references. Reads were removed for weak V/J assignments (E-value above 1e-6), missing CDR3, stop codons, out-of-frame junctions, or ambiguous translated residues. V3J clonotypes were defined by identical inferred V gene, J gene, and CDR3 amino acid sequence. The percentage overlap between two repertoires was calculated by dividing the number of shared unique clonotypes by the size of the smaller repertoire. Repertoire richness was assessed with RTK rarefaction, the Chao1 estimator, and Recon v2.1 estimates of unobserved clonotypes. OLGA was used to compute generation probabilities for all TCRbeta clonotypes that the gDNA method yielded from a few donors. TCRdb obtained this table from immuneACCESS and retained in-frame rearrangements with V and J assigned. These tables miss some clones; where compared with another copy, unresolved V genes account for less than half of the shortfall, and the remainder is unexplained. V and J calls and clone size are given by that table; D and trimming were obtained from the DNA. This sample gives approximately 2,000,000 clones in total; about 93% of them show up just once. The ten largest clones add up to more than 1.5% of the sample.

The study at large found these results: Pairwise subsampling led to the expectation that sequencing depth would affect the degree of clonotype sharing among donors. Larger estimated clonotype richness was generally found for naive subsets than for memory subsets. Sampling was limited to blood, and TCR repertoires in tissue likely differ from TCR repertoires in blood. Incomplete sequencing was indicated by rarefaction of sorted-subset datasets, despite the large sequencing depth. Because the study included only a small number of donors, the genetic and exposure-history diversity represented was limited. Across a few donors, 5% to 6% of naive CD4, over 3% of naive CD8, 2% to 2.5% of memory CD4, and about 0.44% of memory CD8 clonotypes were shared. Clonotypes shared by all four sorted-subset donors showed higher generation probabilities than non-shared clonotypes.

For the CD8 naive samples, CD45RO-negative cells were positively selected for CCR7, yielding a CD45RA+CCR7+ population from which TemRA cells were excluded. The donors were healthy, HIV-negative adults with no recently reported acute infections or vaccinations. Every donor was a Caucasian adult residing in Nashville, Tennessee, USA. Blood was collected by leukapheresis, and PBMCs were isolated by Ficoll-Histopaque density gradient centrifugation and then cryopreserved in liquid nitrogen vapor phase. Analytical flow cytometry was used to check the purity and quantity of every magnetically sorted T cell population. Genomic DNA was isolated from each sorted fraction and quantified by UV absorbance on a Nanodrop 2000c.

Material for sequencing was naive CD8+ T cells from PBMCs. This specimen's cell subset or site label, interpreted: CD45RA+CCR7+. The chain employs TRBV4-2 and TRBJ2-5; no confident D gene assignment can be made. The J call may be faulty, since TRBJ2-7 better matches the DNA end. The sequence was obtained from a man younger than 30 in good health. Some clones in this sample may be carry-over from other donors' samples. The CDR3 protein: CASSQGIHYEQYF. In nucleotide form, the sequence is TGTGCCAGCAGCCAAGGCATCCACTACGAGCAGTACTTC.